These 29 T cell receptor beta chains came from one sample sequenced in a study of T cells in Graves' hyperthyroidism and ophthalmopathy. RNA transcripts yielded amplified TCR beta CDR3 regions. HTBI primers were employed in a first-round RT-PCR of the TCR CDR3. MiXCR, applied by TCRdb to the multiplex PCR reads, yields one record per CDR3 protein. The sample lists about 590,000 distinct CDR3 sequences, 13% to 15% occurring once. The sample taken for sequencing was blood. Every receptor here comes from a woman in her late teens or twenties with Graves' ophthalmopathy.

Points on this clonotype: An end of the junction does not agree with germline; a read error may underlie this. The rearrangement links TRBV9 to TRBJ1-1, with D uncertain. The CDR3 is 18 amino acids. Per germline, CDR1 SGDLS and CDR2 YYNGEE. The CDR3 loop is CAGSVVPPMNSANTEAFF. The CDR3 DNA sequence: TGTGCCGGCAGCGTAGTCCCCCCGATGAACAGCGCGAACACTGAAGCTTTCTTT.

In this sample, this clonotype turned up many times. The CDR3 nucleotides read TGCGCCAGTTTCCGCGACAGGGCCAATGAGCAGTTCTTC. Translating it yields CASFRDRANEQFF. V is TRBV5-1 and J is TRBJ2-1, with 7 nucleotides matching TRBD1. The trim removed 8 bases at V and 6 bases at J, leaving 8 bases unmatched. CDR3 length: 13 residues. Germline CDR1 and CDR2: SGHRS and YFSETQ.

The rearrangement joins TRBV20-1 to TRBJ2-4; tentative D call: TRBD1 (5 bases). From germline, CDR1 is DFQATT and CDR2 SNEGSKA (reference sequence). CDR3 size: 12 residues. V lost 3 bases and J lost 6, with 9 bases in between. This CDR3 is CSARAQGNIQYF. CDR3 coding DNA: TGCAGTGCTAGGGCCCAGGGAAACATTCAGTACTTC.

This clonotype appeared many times. The rearrangement links TRBV20-1 to TRBJ1-1, with TRBD1 as a possible D gene (6 bases). V shed 0 bases and J shed 2 bases, with 10 bases lying between them. This CDR3 comprises 14 residues. The germline V gene has CDR1 DFQATT and CDR2 SNEGSKA (reference sequence). The CDR3 sequence: CSAREGATNTEAFF. CDR3 sequence (DNA): TGCAGTGCTAGAGAGGGGGCGACAAACACTGAAGCTTTCTTT.

The V call is TRBV6-1, the J call TRBJ2-5; TRBD1 matches at 7 bases. CDR3 size: 12 residues. V was pared by 11 bases and J by 4 bases, with 7 bases of the junction left unmatched. CDR1 is MNHNS and CDR2 is SASEGT in the germline V gene. The CDR3 here is CAGKTGSETQYF. CDR3 coding DNA: TGTGCCGGAAAGACAGGGTCAGAGACCCAGTACTTC.

This clonotype was seen many times. This CDR3 is CASNVLPGGGYNEQFF. The CDR3 region has the DNA TGTGCCAGCAACGTTCTCCCCGGGGGGGGCTACAATGAGCAGTTCTTC. The chain carries TRBV7-9 and TRBJ2-1, with 8 bases fitting TRBD2. This CDR3 is 16 amino acids long. Losses at the gene ends were 7 bases for V and 3 bases for J; bases not matched to a gene: 11. The germline V gene has CDR1 SEHNR and CDR2 FQNEAQ (reference sequence).

This clonotype was counted at least ten times. The chain has TRBV6-2 or TRBV6-3 and TRBJ2-7; tentative D call: TRBD1 (6 bases). The length of the CDR3 is 14 residues. From germline, CDR1 is MNHEY and CDR2 SVGEGT. The V end lost 7 bases, the J end lost 8 bases, and 21 bases lay between the germline ends. The DNA for the CDR3 is TGTGCCAGCACCCAGAACCGGGACACCCGCAAGCAGTACTTC. This gives the protein CASTQNRDTRKQYF.

This clonotype was recorded many times. The CDR3 DNA sequence: TGCAGTGCCAGCCCAGGTCTCACAGATACGCAGTATTTT. It encodes CSASPGLTDTQYF. V usage is TRBV20-1 and J usage is TRBJ2-3, with D unclear. This CDR3 spans 13 amino acids. V was shortened by 6 bases and J by 2 bases, with 12 bases between the two germline ends. The germline V gene has CDR1 DFQATT and CDR2 SNEGSKA (reference sequence).

This clonotype has ten or more counts. V gene TRBV27 combines with J gene TRBJ2-1; D not resolved. Germline V CDR1 and CDR2: MNHEY, SMNVEV (reference sequence). The germline V and J ends were trimmed by 7 bases and 3 bases, with 13 bases remaining between them. The CDR3 is made up of 14 amino acids. The CDR3 loop reads CASTSGGDYNEQFF. CDR3 coding DNA: TGTGCCAGCACTTCGGGCGGAGACTACAATGAGCAGTTCTTC.

This clonotype was recorded many times. This sequence joins TRBV12-3 or TRBV12-4 and TRBJ1-1; tentative D call: TRBD1 (5 bases). V was trimmed by 7 bases and J by 8 bases, leaving 17 bases between them. This CDR3 has 13 amino acids. CDR3: CASTQTPYREAFF. CDR3 nucleotides: TGTGCCAGCACCCAAACCCCCTACAGGGAAGCTTTCTTT.

This clonotype was found a few times. CDR3 residues: CASSQDVLKDYNSPLHF. The CDR3 DNA is TGTGCCAGCAGCCAAGATGTGTTGAAGGACTATAATTCACCCCTCCACTTT. This chain joins TRBV3-1 and TRBJ1-6, with D uncertain. Trimming removed 0 bases at V and 3 bases at J, with 12 bases between. The CDR3 spans 17 residues. Per the germline V gene, CDR1 is LGHDT and CDR2 is YNNKEL (reference sequence). Full variable domain (missing parts from reference TRBV3-1 and TRBJ1-6): DTAVSQTPKYLVTQMGNDKSIKCEQNLGHDTMYWYKQDSKKFLKIMFSYNNKELIINETVPNRFSPKSPDKAHLNLHINSLELGDSAVYFCASSQDVLKDYNSPLHFGNGTRLTVT.

This clonotype was detected ten times or more. The V and J genes are TRBV20-1 and TRBJ2-5, with a tentative D call TRBD1 (5 bases). The CDR3 contains 15 residues. Germline values: CDR1 DFQATT, CDR2 SNEGSKA (reference sequence). V was trimmed by 0 bases and J by 4 bases, leaving 15 bases between them. The CDR3 spells CSARDRSQGLETQYF. CDR3 DNA: TGCAGTGCTAGAGATAGATCGCAGGGTTTAGAGACCCAGTACTTC.

Ten or more counts support this clonotype. The rearrangement uses TRBV20-1 and TRBJ2-3; 8 bases are shared with TRBD1. The germline CDR1 and CDR2 sequences are DFQATT and SNEGSKA (reference sequence). The CDR3 loop spans 14 amino acids. With V trimmed by 3 bases and J by 0 bases, 2 bases remained unmatched. For the CDR3, the DNA is TGCAGTGCTAGGGACAGGGCCAGCACAGATACGCAGTATTTT. It is translated as CSARDRASTDTQYF.

This clonotype was counted many times. V and J are TRBV27 and TRBJ1-4; D possibly corresponds to TRBD1 (6 bases). Germline CDR1 and CDR2: MNHEY and SMNVEV (reference sequence). The CDR3 is 18 residues long. Trimming shortened V by 1 base and J by 5 bases, and 20 bases separated the two germline ends. CDR3 region: CASSLLILQGKLNEKLFF. The CDR3 DNA reads TGTGCCAGCAGTTTATTGATTTTACAGGGAAAGCTAAATGAAAAACTGTTTTTT.

This clonotype was seen ten or more times. This sequence joins TRBV30 and TRBJ2-5, with a possible D match to TRBD1 (6 bases). The V and J ends lost 4 bases and 2 bases respectively, with 8 bases between them. Germline V gene sequence: CDR1 GTSNPN, CDR2 SVGIG (reference sequence). This CDR3 contains 12 residues. The CDR3 protein is CAWTGQQETQYF. The CDR3 DNA sequence: TGTGCCTGGACAGGACAGCAAGAGACCCAGTACTTC.

This clonotype was seen repeatedly, ten times or more. This chain connects TRBV7-9 to TRBJ2-1; 7 bases fit TRBD2. V shed 5 bases, J shed 3 bases, and the junction held 7 bases outside the gene matches. This CDR3 region has 15 residues. The germline V gene has CDR1 SEHNR and CDR2 FQNEAQ (reference sequence). CDR3 residues: CASSHGGGLYNEQFF. The CDR3, as DNA: TGTGCCAGCAGCCACGGGGGAGGGCTCTACAATGAGCAGTTCTTC.

This clonotype showed up just a few times. V is TRBV29-1 and J is TRBJ2-2; D gene uncertain. Germline CDR1 and CDR2: SQVTM and ANQGSEA. The length of the CDR3 is 15 residues. V lost 5 bases and J lost 0, with 13 bases in between. The CDR3 protein is CSVTRAVSNTGELFF. As DNA, the CDR3 is TGCAGCGTTACCCGGGCTGTATCGAACACCGGGGAGCTGTTTTTT.

The CDR3 here is CAWNDLSGGLKNGYTF. The DNA of the CDR3 is TGTGCCTGGAATGATCTCAGTGGGGGACTGAAAAATGGCTACACCTTC. The gene calls are TRBV30 and TRBJ1-2, with D perhaps TRBD1 (5 bases). Germline V CDR1 and CDR2: GTSNPN, SVGIG (reference sequence). The CDR3 sequence is 16 residues long. Trimming pared 4 bases from V and 6 bases from J, leaving 24 bases between.

In this sample, this clonotype turned up many times. The gene calls are TRBV27 and TRBJ2-7; 12 nucleotides agree with TRBD2. The CDR3 covers 14 residues. The V gene end was trimmed by 5 bases and the J gene end by 6 bases; junction bases not matched to a gene: 5. Germline V gives CDR1 MNHEY, CDR2 SMNVEV (reference sequence). The CDR3 is CASSRTSGIVEQYF. As DNA, the CDR3 is TGTGCCAGCAGTAGGACTAGCGGGATCGTCGAGCAGTACTTC.

This chain joins TRBV10-3 and TRBJ2-7; 7 bases are shared with TRBD1. The CDR3 spans 14 residues. The ends lost 10 bases at V and 2 bases at J; junction bases unmatched: 11. CDR1 and CDR2 (germline): ENHRY, SYGVKD. The CDR3 loop is CATTRDSQAYEQYF. CDR3 in DNA: TGTGCCACTACCCGGGACAGCCAAGCCTACGAGCAGTACTTC.

CDR3: CASSPLWAGSTGANVLTF. As DNA, the CDR3 is TGTGCCAGCAGCCCCTTATGGGCAGGGTCAACTGGGGCCAACGTCCTGACTTTC. The genes are TRBV7-3 and TRBJ2-6; D perhaps matches TRBD1 (5 bases). The CDR3 loop spans 18 amino acids. The germline gives CDR1 SGHTA, CDR2 FQGTGA. The V end was cut by 5 bases, the J end by 2 bases, with 19 bases between.

This chain connects TRBV3-1 to TRBJ2-5, with D perhaps assigned TRBD1 or TRBD2 (6 bases each). V gave up 0 bases and J gave up 5 bases, with 13 bases separating them. The V gene's germline CDR1 is LGHDT and CDR2 YNNKEL (reference sequence). The CDR3 is made up of 15 amino acids. CDR3 coding DNA: TGTGCCAGCAGCCAAGACTCACAGGGACTTGAGACCCAGTACTTC. This translates into CASSQDSQGLETQYF.

Regarding this clonotype: Germline is not matched at one junction end, which may reflect a read error. The rearrangement joins TRBV2 to TRBJ2-5; the D gene is possibly TRBD2 (7 bases). Germline V gene lookup returns CDR1 SNHLY and CDR2 FYNNEI. The CDR3 loop spans 12 amino acids. The CDR3 nucleotides read TGTGCCGGCAGTGAGGGGGGGGAGACCCAGTACTTC. It encodes CAGSEGGETQYF.

Ten or more counts support this clonotype. The V and J genes are TRBV6-1 and TRBJ2-1, with TRBD2 matching over 8 bases. The length of the CDR3 is 16 residues. Germline V CDR1 and CDR2: MNHNS, SASEGT. V trimming: 6 bases; J trimming: 4 bases; junction bases outside the gene matches: 11. The CDR3: CASRPAQGLEYNEQFF. As DNA, the CDR3 is TGTGCCAGCAGACCAGCACAGGGACTAGAATACAATGAGCAGTTCTTC.

This clonotype appeared many times. The rearrangement links TRBV2 to TRBJ1-5; 7 bases fit TRBD1. The CDR3 spans 17 residues. Per germline, CDR1 SNHLY and CDR2 FYNNEI. Germline trimming cut 7 bases from V and 0 bases from J; bases unmatched to any gene: 12. The CDR3 coding sequence is TGTGCCAGCAACCGCGAGGGGGCGACGAATAGCAATCAGCCCCAGCATTTT. Translation: CASNREGATNSNQPQHF.

In this sample, this clonotype turned up many times. The chain is built from TRBV11-2 and TRBJ2-2; 7 bases fit TRBD1. J was trimmed by 5 bases and V by 4 bases; bases with no gene match: 4. From germline, CDR1 is SGHAT and CDR2 FQNNGV. The CDR3 spans 14 residues. The CDR3 protein is CASSYRQGTGELFF. CDR3 in DNA: TGTGCCAGCAGCTACCGACAGGGTACCGGGGAGCTGTTTTTT.

This clonotype was seen ten or more times. The CDR3 nucleotides read TGTGCCAGCAGCCAGGGACTTACAGGGGATACGCAGTATTTT. Residues: CASSQGLTGDTQYF. The genes are TRBV3-1 and TRBJ2-3; D tentatively fits TRBD1 or TRBD2 (6 bases each). Looked up from germline, CDR1 is LGHDT and CDR2 is YNNKEL (reference sequence). V dropped 3 bases and J dropped 6 bases, with 13 bases sitting between them. This CDR3 has 14 amino acids.

The table lists this clonotype with many counts. The genes are TRBV27 and TRBJ2-2, with D perhaps given as TRBD1 or TRBD2 (5 bases each). Germline V gene data show CDR1 as MNHEY and CDR2 as SMNVEV (reference sequence). This CDR3 spans 12 amino acids. V lost 3 bases to trimming and J lost 8 bases, with 7 bases between them. The DNA for the CDR3 is TGTGCCAGCAGTTTGAGGGGAGGGGAGCTGTTTTTT. Translated: CASSLRGGELFF.

This clonotype was detected ten times or more. The chain uses TRBV27 and TRBJ2-2; the match to TRBD1 covers 9 bases. The CDR3 has 16 residues. The junction had 8 bases not matched to a gene; V was cut back by 2 bases and J by 7 bases. CDR1 is MNHEY, CDR2 SMNVEV, per germline (reference sequence). The CDR3 nucleotides read TGTGCCAGCAGTTTAACTCTCACAGGGGGCATCGGGGAGCTGTTTTTT. It yields the protein CASSLTLTGGIGELFF.